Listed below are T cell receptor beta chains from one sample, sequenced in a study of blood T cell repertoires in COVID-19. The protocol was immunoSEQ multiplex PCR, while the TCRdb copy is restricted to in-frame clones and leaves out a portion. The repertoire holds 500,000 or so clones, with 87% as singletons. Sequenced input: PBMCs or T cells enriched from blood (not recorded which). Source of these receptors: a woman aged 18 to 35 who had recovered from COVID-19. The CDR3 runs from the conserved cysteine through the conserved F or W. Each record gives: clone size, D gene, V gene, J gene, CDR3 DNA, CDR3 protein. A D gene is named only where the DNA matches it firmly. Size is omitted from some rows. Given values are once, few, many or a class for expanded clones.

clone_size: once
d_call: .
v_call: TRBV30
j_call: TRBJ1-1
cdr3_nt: TGTGCCTACGGGGGAACGAACACTGAAGCTTTCTTT
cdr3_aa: CAYGGTNTEAFF

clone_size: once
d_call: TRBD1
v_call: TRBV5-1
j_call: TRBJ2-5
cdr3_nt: TGCGCCAGCAGCTTGACCGGGACAGGGAGAAAAGAGACCCAGTACTTC
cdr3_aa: CASSLTGTGRKETQYF

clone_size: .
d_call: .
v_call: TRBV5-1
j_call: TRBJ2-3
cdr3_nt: TGCGCCAGCAGCATGGGGGGGACATCGCTCAAAGATACGCAGTATTTT
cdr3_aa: CASSMGGTSLKDTQYF

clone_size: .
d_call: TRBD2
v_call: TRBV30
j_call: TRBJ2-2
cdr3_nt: TGTGCCTGGTCTGCCGGGGGGGTAGGCGCCGGGGAGCTGTTTTTT
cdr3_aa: CAWSAGGVGAGELFF

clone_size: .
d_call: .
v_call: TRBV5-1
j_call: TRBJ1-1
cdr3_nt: TGCGCCAGCAACGAGGGAGTTCTCATGAACACTGAAGCTTTCTTT
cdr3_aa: CASNEGVLMNTEAFF

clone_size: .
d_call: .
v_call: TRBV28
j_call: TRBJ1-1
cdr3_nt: TGTGCCAGCAGTTTAATGGGGCTCACTGAAGCTTTCTTT
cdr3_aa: CASSLMGLTEAFF

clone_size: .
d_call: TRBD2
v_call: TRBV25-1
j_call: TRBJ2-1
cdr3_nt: TGTGCCAGCAGTGTATATAGCGGGGAATACAATGAGCAGTTCTTC
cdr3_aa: CASSVYSGEYNEQFF

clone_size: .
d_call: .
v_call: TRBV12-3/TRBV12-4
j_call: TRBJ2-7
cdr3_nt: TGTGCCAGCAGTCCAGAATCATACGAGCAGTACTTC
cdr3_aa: CASSPESYEQYF

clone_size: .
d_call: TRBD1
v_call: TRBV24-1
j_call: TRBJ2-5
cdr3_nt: TGTGCCACCAGTGACCCCGGGACAGGGGTTCCGATGGCCCAGTACTTC
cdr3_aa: CATSDPGTGVPMAQYF

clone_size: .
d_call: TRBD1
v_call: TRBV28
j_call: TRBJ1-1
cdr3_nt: TGTGCCAGCAGTTTGCAGGACAGGGGAGCTTTCTTT
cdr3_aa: CASSLQDRGAFF

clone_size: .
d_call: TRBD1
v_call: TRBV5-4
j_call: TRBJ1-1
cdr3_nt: TGTGCCAGCAGCTTTGGACAGGGGGAGACTGAAGCTTTCTTT
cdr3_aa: CASSFGQGETEAFF

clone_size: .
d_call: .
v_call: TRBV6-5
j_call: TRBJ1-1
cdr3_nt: TGTGCCAGCAGGGCCGGTCCCCCGGGCACTGAAGCTTTCTTT
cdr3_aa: CASRAGPPGTEAFF

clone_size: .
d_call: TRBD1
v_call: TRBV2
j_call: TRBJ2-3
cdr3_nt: TGTGCCAGCCTGACAGGGGGCGGGGGCACAGATACGCAGTATTTT
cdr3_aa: CASLTGGGGTDTQYF

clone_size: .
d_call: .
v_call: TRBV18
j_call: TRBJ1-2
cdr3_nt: TGTGCCAGCTCCCCGGGGAAGAGCCTATATGGCTACACCTTC
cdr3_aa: CASSPGKSLYGYTF

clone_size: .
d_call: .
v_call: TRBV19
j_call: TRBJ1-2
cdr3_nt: TGTGCCAGTAGTCCCGGGGGGGGCAGAACTAACTATGGCTACACCTTC
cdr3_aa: CASSPGGGRTNYGYTF

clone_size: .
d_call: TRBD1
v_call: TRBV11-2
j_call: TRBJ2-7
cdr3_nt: TGTGCCAGCAGCTTACCCCTAGAAGGGGGCATCTCCTACGAGCAGTACTTC
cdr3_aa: CASSLPLEGGISYEQYF